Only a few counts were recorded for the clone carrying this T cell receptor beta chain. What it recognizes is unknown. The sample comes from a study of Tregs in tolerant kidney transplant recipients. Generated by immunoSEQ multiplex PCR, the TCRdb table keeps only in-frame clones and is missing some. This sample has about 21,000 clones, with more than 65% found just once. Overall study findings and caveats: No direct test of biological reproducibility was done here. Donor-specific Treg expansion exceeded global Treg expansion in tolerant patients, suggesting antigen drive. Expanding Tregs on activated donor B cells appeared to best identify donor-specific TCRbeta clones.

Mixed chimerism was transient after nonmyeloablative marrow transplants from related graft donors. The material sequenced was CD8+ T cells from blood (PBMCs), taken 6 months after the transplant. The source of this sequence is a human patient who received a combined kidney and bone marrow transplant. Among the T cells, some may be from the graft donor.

The CDR3 region has the DNA TGTGCCAGCAGCTTGGAGGAGGGACAGGGGTCTGGAAACACCATATATTTT. The encoded protein is CASSLEEGQGSGNTIYF. The V gene is TRBV7-9, the J gene TRBJ1-3; 10 nucleotides match TRBD1. V trimming: 3 bases; J trimming: 1 base; junction bases outside the gene matches: 6. Per the germline V gene, CDR1 is SEHNR and CDR2 is FQNEAQ (reference sequence). CDR3 length: 17 residues.